One sample yielded the 18 T cell receptor beta chains listed below, sequenced in a study of OX40 agonist ivuxolimab in advanced cancers. Assay: immunoSEQ multiplex PCR; the TCRdb copy retains only in-frame clones and omits some. Among 60,000 to 75,000 clones, around 90% were seen once, and the ten largest hold about 1.3%. The sample consisted of CD4+ or CD8+ T cells sorted from blood, taken in a trial of the OX40 agonist ivuxolimab. These TCRs come from an adult with an advanced solid tumor such as melanoma, head and neck, liver or kidney cancer.

The chain couples TRBV6-5 to TRBJ1-4; D may be TRBD1 (5 bases). The CDR3 runs 16 residues. V was clipped by 0 bases and J by 3 bases, with 11 bases between them. Germline V CDR1 and CDR2: MNHEY, SVGAGI. The CDR3 is CASSYSKPGANEKLFF. The CDR3 nucleotides read TGTGCCAGCAGTTACTCGAAACCGGGGGCTAATGAAAAACTGTTTTTT.

This clone came up a few times. This rearrangement joins TRBV5-6 to TRBJ1-4; no reliable D call. V shed 1 base and J shed 8 bases, with 15 bases lying between them. This CDR3 has 15 residues. Germline loops: CDR1 SGHDT, CDR2 YYEEEE. The CDR3 nucleotides read TGTGCCAGCAGCTTGTTCGGCGGTACAAGCGAAAAACTGTTTTTT. Amino acid sequence: CASSLFGGTSEKLFF. The full variable domain, with the rest looked up from reference TRBV5-6 and TRBJ1-4, is DAGVTQSPTHLIKTRGQQVTLRCSPKSGHDTVSWYQQALGQGPQFIFQYYEEEERQRGNFPDRFSGHQFPNYSSELNVNALLLGDSALYLCASSLFGGTSEKLFFGSGTQLSVL.

This chain uses TRBV5-8 with TRBJ2-2; 7 bases agree with TRBD1. After removal of 3 bases from V and 0 bases from J, the junction contained 5 bases not matched to a gene. The V gene's germline CDR1 is SGHTS and CDR2 YDEGEE. The CDR3 length is 16 residues. DNA of the CDR3: TGTGCCAGCAGCTGGGACAGAGCCGCGAACACCGGGGAGCTGTTTTTT. Amino acids: CASSWDRAANTGELFF.

This sequence joins TRBV11-3 and TRBJ2-1, with D possibly being TRBD1 or TRBD2 (5 bases each). Trimming cost V 1 base and J 4 bases, with 11 bases left between them. The germline V gene has CDR1 SGHNT and CDR2 YENEEA. The CDR3 totals 15 residues. The CDR3 bases are TGTGCCAGCAGCTTAGGAGGGGCCAGGTACAATGAGCAGTTCTTC. It codes for CASSLGGARYNEQFF.

This clone was found a few times. The chain combines TRBV7-2 with TRBJ1-6; the D is unclear. V gave up 1 base and J gave up 7 bases, with 11 bases separating them. The CDR3 extends over 15 amino acids. Germline values: CDR1 SGHTA, CDR2 FQGNSA. The CDR3 is CASSLVWGGNSPLHF. CDR3 coding DNA: TGTGCCAGCAGCTTAGTCTGGGGAGGCAATTCACCCCTCCACTTT. The full variable domain, completed using reference TRBV7-2 and TRBJ1-6, is GAGVSQSPSNKVTEKGKDVELRCDPISGHTALYWYRQSLGQGLEFLIYFQGNSAPDKSGLPSDRFSAERTGGSVSTLTIQRTQQEDSAVYLCASSLVWGGNSPLHFGNGTRLTVT.

The V call is TRBV6-4, the J call TRBJ2-3, with D perhaps matching TRBD1 (7 bases). The V gene's germline CDR1 is MRHNA and CDR2 SNTAGT. The CDR3 is made up of 15 amino acids. Between the trimmed V and J ends, which lost 3 bases and 2 bases, there was a span of 12 bases. CDR3 coding DNA: TGTGCCAGCAGTGAGGCAGGGGGGTCCACAGATACGCAGTATTTT. Encoded protein: CASSEAGGSTDTQYF.

This clone occurred once. This chain connects TRBV6-6 to TRBJ2-7, with D perhaps being TRBD1 or TRBD2 (5 bases each). CDR3 length equals 16 residues. The germline V gene encodes CDR1 MNHNY and CDR2 SVGAGI (reference sequence). Trimming left V 5 bases short and J 6 bases short, with 23 bases between. CDR3 amino acids: CASSPDFQGPGSEQYF. CDR3 sequence (DNA): TGTGCCAGCAGTCCGGACTTTCAGGGCCCAGGGAGCGAGCAGTACTTC.

The chain is built from TRBV27 and TRBJ1-4; weak D call: TRBD1 (5 bases). The CDR3 runs to 15 residues. V was shortened by 6 bases and J by 0 bases, with 11 bases between the two germline ends. CDR1 is MNHEY and CDR2 is SMNVEV in the germline V gene (reference sequence). The DNA of the CDR3 is TGTGCCAGCAGGGTAGGACAAACAACTAATGAAAAACTGTTTTTT. It yields the protein CASRVGQTTNEKLFF.

This chain connects TRBV28 to TRBJ2-6; D is perhaps TRBD2 (7 bases). Germline V lookup: CDR1 MDHEN, CDR2 SYDVKM. The CDR3 spans 17 residues. Between the trimmed V and J ends, which lost 2 bases and 5 bases, there was a span of 16 bases. The CDR3 sequence is CASSLPGGLQRANVLTF. CDR3 DNA sequence: TGTGCCAGCAGTTTACCCGGGGGGCTGCAAAGGGCCAACGTCCTGACTTTC. The whole variable domain, filled in from reference TRBV28 and TRBJ2-6, reads DVKVTQSSRYLVKRTGEKVFLECVQDMDHENMFWYRQDPGLGLRLIYFSYDVKMKEKGDIPEGYSVSREKKERFSLILESASTNQTSMYLCASSLPGGLQRANVLTFGAGSRLTVL.

This chain uses TRBV28 with TRBJ2-5; tentative D call: TRBD2 (6 bases). V lost 2 bases, J lost 6 bases, and 16 bases lay in between. The CDR3 spans 15 residues. CDR1 MDHEN and CDR2 SYDVKM come from the germline V gene. The CDR3 coding sequence is TGTGCCAGCAGTTTAGGAGGGAGTGCTACGAAGACCCAGTACTTC. It yields the protein CASSLGGSATKTQYF.

This chain joins TRBV7-9 and TRBJ2-1, with a weak D call TRBD2 (6 bases). The CDR3 extends over 14 amino acids. Germline CDR1 SEHNR, CDR2 FQNEAQ (reference sequence). The V end lost 5 bases, the J end lost 6 bases, and 14 bases lay between the germline ends. The CDR3 protein is CASSPGGWVNEQFF. CDR3 DNA: TGTGCCAGCAGCCCTGGGGGGTGGGTCAATGAGCAGTTCTTC. Using reference TRBV7-9 and TRBJ2-1 for the parts outside the CDR3, the full variable domain is DTGVSQNPRHKITKRGQNVTFRCDPISEHNRLYWYRQTLGQGPEFLTYFQNEAQLEKSRLLSDRFSAERPKGSFSTLEIQRTEQGDSAMYLCASSPGGWVNEQFFGPGTRLTVL.

V and J are TRBV7-3 and TRBJ2-1; 11 nucleotides line up with TRBD1. Trimming took 5 bases from V and 3 from J; bases not matched to a gene: 6. The CDR3 covers 16 residues. The germline V gene encodes CDR1 SGHTA and CDR2 FQGTGA. CDR3 residues: CASSRPGQGDYNEQFF. CDR3 DNA sequence: TGTGCCAGCAGCCGACCGGGACAGGGGGACTACAATGAGCAGTTCTTC.

About this clone itself: The sample holds other DNA sequences that translate to the same CDR3. V gene TRBV4-3 combines with J gene TRBJ1-4; the match to TRBD1 covers 10 bases. V shed 1 base, J shed 7 bases, and the junction held 3 bases outside the gene matches. CDR3 length equals 15 residues. Looked up from germline, CDR1 is LGHNA and CDR2 is YSLEER. As DNA, the CDR3 is TGCGCCAGCAGCCAAGGGGGGACAGGGGCTGAAAAACTGTTTTTT. Encoded protein: CASSQGGTGAEKLFF.

The V gene is TRBV30, the J gene TRBJ1-5; tentatively, D is TRBD1 (5 bases). CDR1 is GTSNPN, CDR2 SVGIG, per germline (reference sequence). The CDR3 sequence is 15 residues long. V was shortened by 3 bases and J by 3 bases, with 15 bases between the two germline ends. In DNA, the CDR3 is TGTGCCTGGAGCGTTGACGCAGGGTACAATCAGCCCCAGCATTTT. Its protein is CAWSVDAGYNQPQHF. Using reference TRBV30 and TRBJ1-5 for the parts outside the CDR3, the full variable domain is SQTIHQWPATLVQPVGSPLSLECTVEGTSNPNLYWYRQAAGRGLQLLFYSVGIGQISSEVPQNLSASRPQDRQFILSSKKLLLSDSGFYLCAWSVDAGYNQPQHFGDGTRLSIL.

The chain has TRBV7-3 and TRBJ2-1, with TRBD2 identical over 8 bases. This CDR3 is built from 16 residues. V gave up 5 bases and J gave up 7 bases; unmatched junction bases: 13. CDR1 SGHTA and CDR2 FQGTGA come from the germline V gene. CDR3 region: CASSPSGAGGVNEQFF. In nucleotides, the CDR3 is TGTGCCAGCAGCCCCTCGGGGGCGGGGGGAGTTAATGAGCAGTTCTTC.

This clone was found once. The chain employs TRBV30 and TRBJ1-4; 7 nucleotides align to TRBD1. Unmatched junction bases numbered 9, after V lost 4 bases and J lost 4 bases. Germline V gene lookup returns CDR1 GTSNPN and CDR2 SVGIG (reference sequence). CDR3 length equals 15 residues. The CDR3 protein is CAWMRQGDYNEKLFF. CDR3 in DNA: TGTGCCTGGATGCGGCAGGGGGATTATAATGAAAAACTGTTTTTT. Full variable domain (rest looked up from reference TRBV30 and TRBJ1-4): SQTIHQWPATLVQPVGSPLSLECTVEGTSNPNLYWYRQAAGRGLQLLFYSVGIGQISSEVPQNLSASRPQDRQFILSSKKLLLSDSGFYLCAWMRQGDYNEKLFFGSGTQLSVL.

This sequence joins TRBV7-2 and TRBJ1-6, with TRBD1 as a possible D gene (5 bases). Germline values: CDR1 SGHTA, CDR2 FQGNSA. V shed 1 base and J shed 9 bases, with 16 bases lying between them. The CDR3 consists of 16 residues. CDR3 residues: CASSLVPALGLSPLHF. The CDR3 nucleotides read TGTGCCAGCAGCTTAGTTCCCGCACTGGGGCTTTCACCCCTCCACTTT.

The genes are TRBV5-1 and TRBJ1-6; TRBD1 aligns across 8 bases. V dropped 0 bases and J dropped 7; count of bases not matched to a gene: 6. This CDR3 comprises 16 residues. Germline V gives CDR1 SGHRS, CDR2 YFSETQ. In DNA, the CDR3 is TGCGCCAGCAGCTTGGAGGGCAGGGGGCAAAATTCACCCCTCCACTTT. Amino acids: CASSLEGRGQNSPLHF.